This note documents a single T cell receptor (beta chain) sequence. What it binds is not known. The source of the sample is a study of shared clonotypes between healthy human individuals. Study-wide findings and caveats: Four donors had about 5.1% of their naive CD4 clonotypes in common.

It was 150 to 250 ng DNA, about 30,000 T cell genomes, that sorted-subset replicate PCRs used. TCRdb's table, derived via immunoSEQ multiplex PCR, lists solely in-frame clones and lacks some. The top ten clones hold 1.4% of a sample with over a million clones, about 80% of them seen once. Only Caucasian adults living in Nashville, Tennessee served as donors. Sequencing used memory CD4+ T cells sorted from blood. The sample's subset: CD45RA-negative fraction. This receptor was taken from a man aged 18 to 29 in good health.

DNA for the CDR3: TGTGCCAGCAGTTTCTTCGCCGGAGAGACCCAGTACTTC. It specifies CASSFFAGETQYF. The chain is built from TRBV6-5 and TRBJ2-5; no clear D. V lost 4 bases and J lost 4, with 10 bases in between. The germline gives CDR1 MNHEY, CDR2 SVGAGI. This CDR3 region has 13 residues.